This paragraph reports one T cell receptor beta chain. The target antigen is unknown. The data originate from a study of OX40 agonist ivuxolimab in advanced cancers. Background on the study: Ivuxolimab is a fully human IgG2 antibody that activates OX40 (CD134). Patients were 82.7% male with ages roughly 23 to 79, mean around 58. Broader study findings: At 0.1 to 3.0 mg/kg and by week 6, CD4+ and CD8+ T cells in the blood had expanded clonally. Antigen targets of the expanded peripheral T cells went undetermined.

The CDR3 sequence is 15 residues long. The germline V gene has CDR1 MNHNY and CDR2 SVGAGI (reference sequence). V gave up 5 bases and J gave up 0 bases; unmatched junction bases: 6. Clones were sequenced by immunoSEQ multiplex PCR, and TCRdb holds only the in-frame ones, with some missing. The data show 60,000 or so clones, 87% seen once. The TCR originated in an adult with an advanced solid tumor such as melanoma, head and neck, liver or kidney cancer. This sample comprised CD4+ or CD8+ T cells sorted from blood, obtained in a trial of the OX40 agonist ivuxolimab. The rearrangement uses TRBV6-6 and TRBJ2-7, with 8 bases lining up with TRBD1. The CDR3 spells CASSPDRGASYEQYF. The CDR3 DNA sequence: TGTGCCAGCAGTCCCGACAGGGGCGCCTCCTACGAGCAGTACTTC.